The following is a TCR beta chain sequence with its context. Profiled with immunoSEQ multiplex PCR; TCRdb holds only in-frame clones, not every one. The repertoire consists of about 380,000 clones, with approximately 95% occurring once and the leading ten covering approximately 0.02%. The sample originates from a study of shared T cell receptors in the human thymus. Germline V gene data show CDR1 as SGHRS and CDR2 as YFSETQ. This CDR3 comprises 14 residues. V trimming: 3 bases; J trimming: 3 bases; junction bases outside the gene matches: 5. Sequencing was done on a sample of thymocytes. The sequence was obtained from a human donor. The chain combines TRBV5-1 with TRBJ2-7; 8 positions match TRBD1. CDR3 sequence: CASSSRQGSYEQYF. The CDR3 bases are TGCGCCAGCAGCTCCCGACAGGGGAGCTACGAGCAGTACTTC.